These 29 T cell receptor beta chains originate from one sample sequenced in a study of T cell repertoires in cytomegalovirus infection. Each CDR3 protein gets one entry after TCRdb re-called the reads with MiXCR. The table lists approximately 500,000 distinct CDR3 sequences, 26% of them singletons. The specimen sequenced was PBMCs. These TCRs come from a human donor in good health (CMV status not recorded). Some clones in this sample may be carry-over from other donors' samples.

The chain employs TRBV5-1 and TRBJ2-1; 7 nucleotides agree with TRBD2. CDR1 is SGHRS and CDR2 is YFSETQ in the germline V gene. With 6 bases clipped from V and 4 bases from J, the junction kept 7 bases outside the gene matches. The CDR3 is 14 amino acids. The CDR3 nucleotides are TGCGCCAGCACAGGCGGGAGCAATTACAATGAGCAGTTCTTC. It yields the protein CASTGGSNYNEQFF.

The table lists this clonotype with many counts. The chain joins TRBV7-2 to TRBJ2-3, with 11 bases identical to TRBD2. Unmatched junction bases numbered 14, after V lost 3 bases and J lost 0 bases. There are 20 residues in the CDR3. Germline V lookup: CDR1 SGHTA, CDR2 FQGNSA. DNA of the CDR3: TGTGCCAGCAGCTTCGAGAGGAGGCTAGCGGGAGGTGGGAGCACAGATACGCAGTATTTT. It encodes CASSFERRLAGGGSTDTQYF.

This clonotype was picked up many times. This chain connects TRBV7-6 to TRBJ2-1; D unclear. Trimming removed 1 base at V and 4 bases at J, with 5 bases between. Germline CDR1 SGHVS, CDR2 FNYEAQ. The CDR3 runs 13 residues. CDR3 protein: CASSLVVYNEQFF. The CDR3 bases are TGTGCCAGCAGCTTAGTAGTGTACAATGAGCAGTTCTTC.

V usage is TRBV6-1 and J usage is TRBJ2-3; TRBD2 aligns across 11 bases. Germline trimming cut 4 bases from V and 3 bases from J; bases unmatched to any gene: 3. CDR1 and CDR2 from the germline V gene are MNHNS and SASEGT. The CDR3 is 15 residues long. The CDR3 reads CASSALAGVTDTQYF. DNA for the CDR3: TGTGCCAGCAGTGCACTAGCGGGAGTGACAGATACGCAGTATTTT.

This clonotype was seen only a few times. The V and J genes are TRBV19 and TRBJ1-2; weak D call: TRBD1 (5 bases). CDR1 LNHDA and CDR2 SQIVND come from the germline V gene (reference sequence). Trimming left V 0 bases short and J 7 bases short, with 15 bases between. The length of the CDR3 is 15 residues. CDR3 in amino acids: CASSIDRGVQAGYTF. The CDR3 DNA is TGTGCCAGTAGTATAGATCGAGGAGTACAGGCTGGCTACACCTTC. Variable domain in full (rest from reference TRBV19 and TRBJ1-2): DGGITQSPKYLFRKEGQNVTLSCEQNLNHDAMYWYRQDPGQGLRLIYYSQIVNDFQKGDIAEGYSVSREKKESFPLTVTSAQKNPTAFYLCASSIDRGVQAGYTFGSGTRLTVV.

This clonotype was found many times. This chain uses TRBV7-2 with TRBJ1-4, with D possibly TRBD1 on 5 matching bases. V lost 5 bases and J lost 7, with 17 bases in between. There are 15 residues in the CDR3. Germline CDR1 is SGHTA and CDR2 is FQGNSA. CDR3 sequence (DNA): TGTGCCAGCAGCCCCGCGGGACGGATCTTTGAAAAACTGTTTTTT. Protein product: CASSPAGRIFEKLFF.

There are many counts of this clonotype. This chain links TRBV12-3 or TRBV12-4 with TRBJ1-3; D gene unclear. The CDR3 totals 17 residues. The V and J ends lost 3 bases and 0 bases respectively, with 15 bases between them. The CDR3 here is CASSFVPIRISGNTIYF. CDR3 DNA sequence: TGTGCCAGCAGTTTCGTTCCAATTCGGATCTCTGGAAACACCATATATTTT.

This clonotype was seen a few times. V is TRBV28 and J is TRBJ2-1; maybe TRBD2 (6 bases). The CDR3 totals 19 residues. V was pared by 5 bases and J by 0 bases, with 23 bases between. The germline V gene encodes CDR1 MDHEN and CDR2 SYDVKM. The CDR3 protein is CASSPGLGGIVFSYNEQFF. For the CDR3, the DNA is TGTGCCAGCAGTCCCGGTCTGGGCGGGATTGTCTTCTCCTACAATGAGCAGTTCTTC.

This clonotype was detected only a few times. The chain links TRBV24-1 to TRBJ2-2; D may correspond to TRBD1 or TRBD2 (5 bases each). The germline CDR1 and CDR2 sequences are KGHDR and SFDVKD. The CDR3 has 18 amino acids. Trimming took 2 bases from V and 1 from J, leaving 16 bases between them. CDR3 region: CATSDSPPGRLNTGELFF. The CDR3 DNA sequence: TGTGCCACCAGTGATTCCCCGCCGGGACGGCTGAACACCGGGGAGCTGTTTTTT.

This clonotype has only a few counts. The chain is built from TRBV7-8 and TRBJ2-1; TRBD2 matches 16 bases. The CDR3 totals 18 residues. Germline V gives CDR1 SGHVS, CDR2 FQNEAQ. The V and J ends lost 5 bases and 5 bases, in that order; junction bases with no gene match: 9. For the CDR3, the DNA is TGTGCCAGCAGCCCCGGGGGGACTAGCGGGAGGGCCAACAATGAGCAGTTCTTC. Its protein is CASSPGGTSGRANNEQFF. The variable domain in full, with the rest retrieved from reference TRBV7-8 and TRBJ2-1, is GAGVSQSPRYKVAKRGQDVALRCDPISGHVSLFWYQQALGQGPEFLTYFQNEAQLDKSGLPSDRFFAERPEGSVSTLKIQRTQQEDSAVYLCASSPGGTSGRANNEQFFGPGTRLTVL.

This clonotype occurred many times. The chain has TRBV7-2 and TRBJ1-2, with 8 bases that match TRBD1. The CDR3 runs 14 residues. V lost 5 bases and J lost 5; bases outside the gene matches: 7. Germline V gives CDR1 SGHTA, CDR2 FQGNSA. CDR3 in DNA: TGTGCCAGCAGCCGCGGGACAGGAGAATATGGCTACACCTTC. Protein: CASSRGTGEYGYTF.

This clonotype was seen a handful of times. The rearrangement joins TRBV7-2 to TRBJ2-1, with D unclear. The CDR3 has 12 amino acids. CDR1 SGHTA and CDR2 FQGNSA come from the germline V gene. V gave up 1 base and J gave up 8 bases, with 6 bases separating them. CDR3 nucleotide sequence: TGTGCCAGCAGCTTAGTGGCCGATGAGCAGTTCTTC. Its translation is CASSLVADEQFF.

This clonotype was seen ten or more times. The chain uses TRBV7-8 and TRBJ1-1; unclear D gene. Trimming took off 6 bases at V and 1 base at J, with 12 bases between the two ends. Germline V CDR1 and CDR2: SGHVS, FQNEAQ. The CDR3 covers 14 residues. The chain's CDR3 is CASRYSQSNTEAFF. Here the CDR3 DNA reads TGTGCCAGCAGATACAGCCAGTCGAACACTGAAGCTTTCTTT.

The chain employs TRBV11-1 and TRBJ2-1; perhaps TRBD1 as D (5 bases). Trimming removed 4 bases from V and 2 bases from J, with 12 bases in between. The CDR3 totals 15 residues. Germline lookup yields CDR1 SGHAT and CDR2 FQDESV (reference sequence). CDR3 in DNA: TGTGCCAGCAGCTCGCATACAGGAGCCTACAATGAGCAGTTCTTC. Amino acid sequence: CASSSHTGAYNEQFF. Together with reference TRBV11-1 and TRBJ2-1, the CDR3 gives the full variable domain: EAEVAQSPRYKITEKSQAVAFWCDPISGHATLYWYRQILGQGPELLVQFQDESVVDDSQLPKDRFSAERLKGVDSTLKIQPAELGDSAMYLCASSSHTGAYNEQFFGPGTRLTVL.

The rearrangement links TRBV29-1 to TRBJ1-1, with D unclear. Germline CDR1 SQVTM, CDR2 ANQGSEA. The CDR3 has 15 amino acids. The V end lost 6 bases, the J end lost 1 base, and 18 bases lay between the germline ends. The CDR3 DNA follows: TGCAGCGTGCAGACTGTTGGGATTTCGAACACTGAAGCTTTCTTT. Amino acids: CSVQTVGISNTEAFF.

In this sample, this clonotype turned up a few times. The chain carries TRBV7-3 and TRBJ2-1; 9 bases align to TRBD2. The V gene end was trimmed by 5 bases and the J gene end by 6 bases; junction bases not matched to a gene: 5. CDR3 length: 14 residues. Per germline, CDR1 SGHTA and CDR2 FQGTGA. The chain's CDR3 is CASSPRTSANEQFF. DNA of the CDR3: TGTGCCAGCAGCCCTCGGACTAGCGCCAATGAGCAGTTCTTC.

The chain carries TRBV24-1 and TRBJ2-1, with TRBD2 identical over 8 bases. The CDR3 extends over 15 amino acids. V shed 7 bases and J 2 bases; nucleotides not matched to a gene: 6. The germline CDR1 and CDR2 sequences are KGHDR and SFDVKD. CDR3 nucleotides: TGTGCCACCAGCACCAGCGGGAGTACCTACAATGAGCAGTTCTTC. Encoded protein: CATSTSGSTYNEQFF.

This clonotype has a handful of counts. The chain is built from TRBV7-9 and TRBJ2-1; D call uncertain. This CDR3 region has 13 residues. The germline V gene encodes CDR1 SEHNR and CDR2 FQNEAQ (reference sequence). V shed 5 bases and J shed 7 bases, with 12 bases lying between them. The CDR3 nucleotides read TGTGCCAGCAGCGTAACCTTAGGAAATGAGCAGTTCTTC. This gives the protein CASSVTLGNEQFF. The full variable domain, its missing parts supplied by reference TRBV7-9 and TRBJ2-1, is DTGVSQNPRHKITKRGQNVTFRCDPISEHNRLYWYRQTLGQGPEFLTYFQNEAQLEKSRLLSDRFSAERPKGSFSTLEIQRTEQGDSAMYLCASSVTLGNEQFFGPGTRLTVL.

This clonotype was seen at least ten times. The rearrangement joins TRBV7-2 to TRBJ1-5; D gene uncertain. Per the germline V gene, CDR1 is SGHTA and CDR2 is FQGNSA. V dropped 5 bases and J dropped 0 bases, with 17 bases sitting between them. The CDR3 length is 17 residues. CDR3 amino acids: CASSPGPKFYSNQPQHF. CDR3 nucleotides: TGTGCCAGCAGCCCGGGTCCCAAGTTTTATAGCAATCAGCCCCAGCATTTT.

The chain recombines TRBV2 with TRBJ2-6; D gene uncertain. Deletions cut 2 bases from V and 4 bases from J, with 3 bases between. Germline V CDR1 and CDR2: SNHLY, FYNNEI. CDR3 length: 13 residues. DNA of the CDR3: TGTGCCAGCAGTGAACGGGGGGCCAACGTCCTGACTTTC. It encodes CASSERGANVLTF.

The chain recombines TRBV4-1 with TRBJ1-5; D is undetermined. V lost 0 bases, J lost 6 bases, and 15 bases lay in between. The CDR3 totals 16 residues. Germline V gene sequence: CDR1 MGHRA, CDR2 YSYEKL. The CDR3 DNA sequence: TGCGCCAGCAGCCAAGAGGGTGGCAGGCGGGTTCAGCCCCAGCATTTT. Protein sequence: CASSQEGGRRVQPQHF.

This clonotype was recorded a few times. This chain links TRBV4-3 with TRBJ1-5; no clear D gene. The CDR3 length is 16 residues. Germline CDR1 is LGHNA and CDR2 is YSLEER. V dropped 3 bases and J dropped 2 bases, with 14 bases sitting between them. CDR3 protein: CASSQAKVEGNQPQHF. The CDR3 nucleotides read TGCGCCAGCAGCCAGGCCAAGGTAGAGGGCAATCAGCCCCAGCATTTT.

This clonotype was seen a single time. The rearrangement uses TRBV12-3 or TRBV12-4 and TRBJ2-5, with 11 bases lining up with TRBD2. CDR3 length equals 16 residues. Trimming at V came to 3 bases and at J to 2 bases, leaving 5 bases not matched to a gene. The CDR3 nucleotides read TGTGCCAGCAGTTTGACTAGCGGGGCGGGGCAAGAGACCCAGTACTTC. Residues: CASSLTSGAGQETQYF.

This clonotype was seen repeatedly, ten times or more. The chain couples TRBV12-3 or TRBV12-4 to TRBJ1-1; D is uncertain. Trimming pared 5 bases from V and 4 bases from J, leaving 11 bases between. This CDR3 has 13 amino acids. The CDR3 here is CASSAGSRTEAFF. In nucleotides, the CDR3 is TGTGCCAGCAGTGCCGGGAGTCGCACTGAAGCTTTCTTT.

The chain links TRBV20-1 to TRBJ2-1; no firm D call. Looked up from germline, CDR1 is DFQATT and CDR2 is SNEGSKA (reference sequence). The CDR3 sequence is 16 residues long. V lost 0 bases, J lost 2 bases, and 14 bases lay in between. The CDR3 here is CSARDLRRRAYNEQFF. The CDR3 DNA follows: TGCAGTGCTAGAGATCTCCGCAGGCGCGCCTACAATGAGCAGTTCTTC.

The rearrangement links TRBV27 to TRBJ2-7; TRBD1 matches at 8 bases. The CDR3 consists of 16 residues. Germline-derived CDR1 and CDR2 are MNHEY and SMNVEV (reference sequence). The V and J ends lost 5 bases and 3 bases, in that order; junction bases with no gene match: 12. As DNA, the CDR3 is TGTGCCAGCAGTCCCACCTTGGGGGACAGGATCTACGAGCAGTACTTC. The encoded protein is CASSPTLGDRIYEQYF.

CDR3 in DNA: TGTGCCAGCAGCCCTCAAAGGACAGGGGATAACTATGGCTACACCTTC. Translated: CASSPQRTGDNYGYTF. The rearrangement links TRBV7-6 to TRBJ1-2; TRBD1 aligns across 9 bases. The CDR3 sequence is 16 residues long. Trimming removed 5 bases from V and 1 base from J; junction bases left unmatched: 8. Germline V gives CDR1 SGHVS, CDR2 FNYEAQ.

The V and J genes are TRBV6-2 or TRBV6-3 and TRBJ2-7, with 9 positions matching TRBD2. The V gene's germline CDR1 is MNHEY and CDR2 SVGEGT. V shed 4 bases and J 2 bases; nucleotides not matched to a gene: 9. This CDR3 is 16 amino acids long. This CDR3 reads CASSLMIGLAPYEQYV. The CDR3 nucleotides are TGTGCCAGCAGTTTAATGATTGGACTAGCGCCCTACGAGCAGTACGTC.

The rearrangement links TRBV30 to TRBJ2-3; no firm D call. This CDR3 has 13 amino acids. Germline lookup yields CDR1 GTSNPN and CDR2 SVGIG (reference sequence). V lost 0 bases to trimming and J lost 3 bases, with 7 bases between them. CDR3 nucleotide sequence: TGTGCCTGGAGTGTACGGGCGACAGATACGCAGTATTTT. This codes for CAWSVRATDTQYF.